The 16 T cell receptor beta chains below come from one sample, sequenced in a study of shared clonotypes between healthy human individuals. Measured with immunoSEQ multiplex PCR; TCRdb has only the in-frame clones, and not every one. The repertoire holds hundreds of thousands of clones, around 79% seen once, with under 15% in the top ten. The material sequenced was PBMCs. The source of these receptors is a middle-aged woman in good health. Some clones in this sample may be carry-over from other donors' samples.

For this clone: At the DNA level, this CDR3 is encoded by other sequences in the same sample as well. The chain employs TRBV5-6 and TRBJ2-2; 10 bases agree with TRBD1. Germline CDR1 SGHDT, CDR2 YYEEEE. The CDR3 consists of 16 residues. V trimming: 2 bases; J trimming: 2 bases; junction bases outside the gene matches: 3. The CDR3 protein is CASSLRTGGNTGELFF. The CDR3 DNA follows: TGTGCCAGCAGCTTACGGACAGGGGGTAACACCGGGGAGCTGTTTTTT.

This chain joins TRBV7-9 and TRBJ2-7; 10 nucleotides line up with TRBD2. The V segment lost 4 bases and the J segment 4 bases; nucleotides outside the gene matches: 10. The germline V gene has CDR1 SEHNR and CDR2 FQNEAQ (reference sequence). The CDR3 totals 16 residues. The CDR3 region has the DNA TGTGCCAGCAGCTCTGCTCTTGTACTAGCGGGGTACGAGCAGTACTTC. Amino acid sequence: CASSSALVLAGYEQYF.

The chain employs TRBV5-1 and TRBJ2-7; 8 bases map to TRBD2. The CDR3 is 14 residues long. V shed 0 bases and J 3 bases; nucleotides not matched to a gene: 2. Germline V gene data show CDR1 as SGHRS and CDR2 as YFSETQ. The CDR3 sequence: CASSLVSGVYEQYF. CDR3 coding DNA: TGCGCCAGCAGCTTGGTTAGCGGGGTCTACGAGCAGTACTTC.

V is TRBV4-2 and J is TRBJ2-1, with no clear D. The CDR3 totals 15 residues. V was clipped by 2 bases and J by 3 bases, with 11 bases between them. CDR1 is LGHNA and CDR2 is YNFKEQ in the germline V gene. CDR3 in DNA: TGTGCCAGCAGCCAACGACTTGGGTTCTACAATGAGCAGTTCTTC. The encoded protein is CASSQRLGFYNEQFF.

The rearrangement links TRBV7-9 to TRBJ1-3; D is unresolved. Germline CDR1 SEHNR, CDR2 FQNEAQ (reference sequence). Trimming left V 1 base short and J 7 bases short, with 8 bases between. The CDR3 has 13 residues. The chain's CDR3 is CASSLGSSNTIYF. CDR3 DNA: TGTGCCAGCAGCTTAGGAAGTAGCAACACCATATATTTT.

The chain employs TRBV6-1 and TRBJ1-1; no clear D gene. The V end was cut by 5 bases, the J end by 1 base, with 8 bases between. This CDR3 is built from 13 residues. Looked up from germline, CDR1 is MNHNS and CDR2 is SASEGT. DNA of the CDR3: TGTGCCAGCAGTTTACACCAGAACACTGAAGCTTTCTTT. Protein product: CASSLHQNTEAFF.

In the case of this clone: Other DNA sequences from this sample encode an identical CDR3 as well. The J gene is TRBJ1-1, the V gene TRBV7-9, with D unresolved. The CDR3 spans 13 residues. Germline V gene sequence: CDR1 SEHNR, CDR2 FQNEAQ (reference sequence). The V end lost 3 bases, the J end lost 1 base, and 6 bases lay between the germline ends. The CDR3 here is CASSFSGNTEAFF. CDR3 in DNA: TGTGCCAGCAGCTTCTCAGGGAACACTGAAGCTTTCTTT.

This clone has more than one count but fewer than ten. The chain uses TRBV27 and TRBJ1-5; D not certain. The germline V gene has CDR1 MNHEY and CDR2 SMNVEV (reference sequence). The CDR3 sequence is 13 residues long. The V end lost 3 bases, the J end lost 6 bases, and 9 bases lay between the germline ends. The CDR3 DNA reads as TGTGCCAGCAGTTTGGAGGGTGGTCAGCCCCAGCATTTT. Translating it yields CASSLEGGQPQHF.

A single count supports this clone. The CDR3 coding sequence is TGTGCCAGCAGTTGGGGGACAGGGGTCTACAATGAGCAGTTCTTC. The encoded protein is CASSWGTGVYNEQFF. The genes are TRBV27 and TRBJ2-1, with 10 bases aligning to TRBD1. With 4 bases clipped from V and 3 bases from J, the junction kept 3 bases outside the gene matches. Germline loops: CDR1 MNHEY, CDR2 SMNVEV (reference sequence). The CDR3 is 15 residues long.

This rearrangement joins TRBV7-3 to TRBJ2-1, with a tentative D call TRBD2 (6 bases). CDR1 is SGHTA, CDR2 FQGTGA, per germline. The CDR3 runs to 15 residues. V shed 2 bases and J shed 7 bases, with 15 bases lying between them. For the CDR3, the DNA is TGTGCCAGCAGCTTATCGGCGGGATCAGGTAATGAGCAGTTCTTC. Translated: CASSLSAGSGNEQFF.

This chain uses TRBV11-3 with TRBJ2-2; a possible D gene is TRBD2 (6 bases). Germline V gene lookup returns CDR1 SGHNT and CDR2 YENEEA. This CDR3 contains 15 residues. Trimming took 2 bases from V and 7 from J, leaving 14 bases between them. CDR3 sequence: CASSLLPGVGGELFF. The CDR3 nucleotides are TGTGCCAGCAGCTTACTGCCGGGGGTAGGCGGGGAGCTGTTTTTT.

J is TRBJ2-1 and V is TRBV19; 10 nucleotides match TRBD1. Germline-derived CDR1 and CDR2 are LNHDA and SQIVND (reference sequence). V lost 11 bases and J lost 7; bases outside the gene matches: 11. The CDR3 consists of 14 residues. CDR3 DNA sequence: TGTGCCCAACTCCGGGACAGGGGATGGAATGAGCAGTTCTTC. Translation gives CAQLRDRGWNEQFF. The full variable domain, with the rest looked up from reference TRBV19 and TRBJ2-1, is DGGITQSPKYLFRKEGQNVTLSCEQNLNHDAMYWYRQDPGQGLRLIYYSQIVNDFQKGDIAEGYSVSREKKESFPLTVTSAQKNPTAFYLCAQLRDRGWNEQFFGPGTRLTVL.

The rearrangement joins TRBV28 to TRBJ2-3; no clear D. V lost 5 bases and J lost 8, with 8 bases in between. The CDR3 consists of 11 residues. CDR1 and CDR2 from the germline V gene are MDHEN and SYDVKM. Here the CDR3 reads CASSPLGTQYF. In nucleotides, the CDR3 is TGTGCCAGCAGTCCGCTGGGTACGCAGTATTTT.

The J gene is TRBJ2-5, the V gene TRBV5-1, with 7 bases fitting TRBD2. In germline, CDR1 is SGHRS, CDR2 YFSETQ. After removal of 0 bases from V and 2 bases from J, the junction contained 7 bases not matched to a gene. The CDR3 length is 16 residues. CDR3 protein: CASSLGPSGSQETQYF. CDR3 nucleotides: TGCGCCAGCAGCTTGGGCCCTAGCGGATCTCAAGAGACCCAGTACTTC.

The rearrangement uses TRBV6-6 and TRBJ2-4, with TRBD2 identical over 7 bases. CDR1 is MNHNY, CDR2 SVGAGI, per germline (reference sequence). The CDR3 is made up of 14 amino acids. Trimming at V came to 5 bases and at J to 9 bases, leaving 10 bases not matched to a gene. CDR3 DNA: TGTGCCAGCAGTCACGGGCGGGAGATTACCATTCAGTACTTC. This sequence encodes CASSHGREITIQYF.

To note about this clone: The DNA is omitted, as the CDR3 cannot be located on it reliably, and the CDR3 follows TCRdb's listing. V gene TRBV27 combines with J gene TRBJ2-1; the tabulated D call, TRBD2, remains unverified against the DNA. With termini counted, the CDR3 has 14 amino acids. Germline CDR1 and CDR2: MNHEY and SMNVEV (reference sequence). The CDR3 is CASSFGSGSLRKFF.